These T cell receptor beta chains were read from a single sample in a study of T cell changes during pregnancy in multiple sclerosis. TCRdb's table, derived via immunoSEQ multiplex PCR, lists solely in-frame clones and lacks some. Of tens of thousands of clones listed, 95% to 97% were seen once; the top ten hold approximately 2.3%. This material consisted of CD8+ T cells from peripheral blood mononuclear cells, taken after pregnancy. The receptors were gathered from a female donor with multiple sclerosis, enrolled in a pregnancy study. CDR3s include the opening cysteine and the closing phenylalanine or tryptophan. D genes are given only for firm matches. Size tells how often a clone was seen (once, few, many) or the class of an expanded clone, and some rows leave it out.

V,D,size,J,CDR3,DNA
TRBV28,.,.,TRBJ1-5,CASCRYSNQPQHF,TGTGCCAGCTGTCGGTATAGCAATCAGCCCCAGCATTTT
TRBV28,.,.,TRBJ1-1,CASSLGGGRAEAFF,TGTGCCAGCAGTTTAGGGGGAGGCAGAGCTGAAGCTTTCTTT
TRBV27,TRBD1,.,TRBJ1-5,CASSLDRVRPQHF,TGTGCCAGCAGTTTAGACAGGGTGAGGCCCCAGCATTTT
TRBV7-9,TRBD2,.,TRBJ2-7,CASSPGTSGSFEQYF,TGTGCCAGCAGCCCTGGGACTAGCGGGAGTTTCGAGCAGTACTTC
TRBV6-1,TRBD1,.,TRBJ1-2,CASSEGTGGAYGYTF,TGTGCCAGCAGTGAAGGGACAGGGGGCGCCTATGGCTACACCTTC
TRBV7-2,.,.,TRBJ2-7,CASSVRGTISYEQYF,TGTGCCAGCAGCGTGAGGGGGACTATCTCCTACGAGCAGTACTTC
TRBV5-6,.,.,TRBJ2-5,CASRGGGYQETQYF,TGTGCCAGCAGGGGAGGGGGGTACCAAGAGACCCAGTACTTC
TRBV28,.,.,TRBJ1-1,CASTLNREGTEAFF,TGTGCCAGCACCCTTAACAGGGAGGGCACTGAAGCTTTCTTT
TRBV15,.,.,TRBJ2-1,CATSRDRGSNEQFF,TGTGCCACCAGCAGAGATCGGGGGTCGAATGAGCAGTTCTTC
TRBV19,TRBD2,.,TRBJ2-1,CASSRTSPNNEQFF,TGTGCCAGTAGTAGGACTAGCCCGAACAATGAGCAGTTCTTC
TRBV7-3,.,.,TRBJ2-3,CASSLTGTGGTDTQYF,TGTGCCAGCAGCTTAACGGGGACGGGGGGCACAGATACGCAGTATTTT
TRBV19,.,.,TRBJ1-2,CASSIDTDYGYTF,TGTGCCAGTAGTATTGACACCGACTATGGCTACACCTTC
TRBV28,TRBD2,.,TRBJ2-1,CATLAGESYNEQFF,TGTGCCACCCTAGCGGGAGAGTCTTACAATGAGCAGTTCTTC
TRBV27,TRBD1,.,TRBJ2-7,CASSLSRDSQTYEQYF,TGTGCCAGCAGTTTATCCAGGGACAGCCAAACCTACGAGCAGTACTTC
TRBV19,.,.,TRBJ2-1,CASSQTGLYNEQFF,TGTGCCAGTTCGCAGACAGGATTATACAATGAGCAGTTCTTC
TRBV7-9,.,.,TRBJ2-1,CASSSTIREQFF,TGTGCCAGCAGTTCTACTATACGTGAGCAGTTCTTC
TRBV27,TRBD2,.,TRBJ2-1,CASSYSGSGLFF,TGTGCCAGCAGTTACAGCGGGAGTGGTTTGTTCTTC
TRBV5-1,TRBD1,.,TRBJ2-7,CASSSGQGSYEQYF,TGCGCCAGCAGCTCCGGACAGGGGTCCTACGAGCAGTACTTC
TRBV19,.,.,TRBJ2-1,CASSIAGIAYNEQFF,TGTGCCAGTAGTATAGCGGGAATCGCCTACAATGAGCAGTTCTTC
TRBV4-3,TRBD1,.,TRBJ1-4,CASSQGQLNNEKLFF,TGCGCCAGCAGCCAGGGACAGTTGAATAATGAAAAACTGTTTTTT
TRBV7-9,.,.,TRBJ2-6,CASSRLQGATDSGANVLTF,TGTGCCAGCAGCCGATTACAGGGCGCCACCGACTCTGGGGCCAACGTCCTGACTTTC
TRBV19,TRBD2,.,TRBJ2-3,CASSIRLAGSTDTQYF,TGTGCCAGTAGTATAAGACTAGCGGGCAGCACAGATACGCAGTATTTT
TRBV7-2,.,.,TRBJ1-2,CASSPPSFHYGYTF,TGTGCCAGCAGCCCCCCGTCGTTCCACTATGGCTACACCTTC
TRBV27,.,.,TRBJ2-1,CASTPTQDSYNEQFF,TGTGCCAGCACGCCGACTCAAGACTCCTACAATGAGCAGTTCTTC
TRBV19,.,.,TRBJ1-4,CASNLRKGELFF,TGTGCCAGTAACCTTCGCAAGGGAGAACTGTTTTTT
TRBV5-6,.,.,TRBJ2-7,CASSLDTYEQYF,TGTGCCAGCAGCTTGGACACCTACGAGCAGTACTTC
TRBV5-6,.,.,TRBJ1-2,CASSNQGFYGYTF,TGTGCCAGCAGCAATCAGGGGTTCTATGGCTACACCTTC
TRBV7-6,.,.,TRBJ2-7,CASSWRRDYEQYF,TGTGCCAGCAGCTGGAGGCGGGACTACGAGCAGTACTTC
TRBV28,.,.,TRBJ2-7,CASSLETGEQYF,TGTGCCAGCAGTCTTGAAACAGGGGAGCAGTACTTC
TRBV9,TRBD2,.,TRBJ2-3,CASSVRASGGTDTQYF,TGTGCCAGCAGCGTAAGGGCTAGCGGAGGCACAGATACGCAGTATTTT
TRBV15,TRBD1,.,TRBJ2-7,CATSRDPSGTGLEQYF,TGTGCCACCAGCAGAGATCCCTCCGGGACAGGGCTCGAGCAGTACTTC
TRBV5-8,.,.,TRBJ2-1,CASSGGGPSSYNEQFF,TGTGCCAGCAGTGGGGGAGGACCGAGCTCCTACAATGAGCAGTTCTTC
TRBV28,.,.,TRBJ1-1,CASSAYPSLSDTEAFF,TGTGCCAGTAGTGCATATCCTAGCCTTTCAGACACTGAAGCTTTCTTT
TRBV6-4,TRBD2,.,TRBJ2-6,CASRARGVGSGANVLTF,TGTGCCAGCAGAGCGCGGGGGGTCGGCTCTGGGGCCAACGTCCTGACTTTC
TRBV27,TRBD1,.,TRBJ1-3,CASSTGGTSGNTIYF,TGTGCCAGCAGCACAGGGGGGACCTCTGGAAACACCATATATTTT
TRBV6-6,TRBD2,.,TRBJ2-7,CASSYGLAGTGEQYF,TGTGCCAGCAGTTACGGACTAGCGGGAACGGGGGAGCAGTACTTC
TRBV21-1,.,.,TRBJ1-5,CASRKIDKTGDSNQPQHF,TGTGCCAGCAGAAAAATAGACAAAACAGGGGATAGCAATCAGCCCCAGCATTTT
TRBV4-3,.,.,TRBJ2-7,CASSQGNSGAYEQYF,TGCGCCAGCAGCCAAGGTAATAGCGGTGCCTACGAGCAGTACTTC
TRBV19,.,.,TRBJ2-2,CASSIVWDSSTGELFF,TGTGCCAGTAGTATAGTGTGGGACTCATCCACCGGGGAGCTGTTTTTT
TRBV27,.,.,TRBJ2-1,CASSWAGLYNEQFF,TGTGCCAGCAGTTGGGCGGGGCTATACAATGAGCAGTTCTTC
TRBV7-8,.,.,TRBJ2-7,CASSSRGTGEQYF,TGTGCCAGCAGCTCCAGGGGAACGGGCGAGCAGTACTTC
TRBV27,TRBD2,.,TRBJ2-1,CASRVAGGREQFF,TGTGCCAGCAGGGTAGCGGGAGGCAGAGAGCAGTTCTTC
TRBV15,TRBD2,.,TRBJ2-3,CATSGLGLTDTQYF,TGTGCCACCAGTGGACTAGGATTGACAGATACGCAGTATTTT
TRBV7-8,TRBD1,.,TRBJ2-7,CASSLNLGQGPPYEQYF,TGTGCCAGCAGCTTAAATCTCGGACAGGGGCCCCCCTACGAGCAGTACTTC
TRBV27,.,.,TRBJ2-1,CASSLSNRDHEQFF,TGTGCCAGCAGTTTATCGAACAGGGACCATGAGCAGTTCTTC
TRBV5-6,TRBD2,.,TRBJ2-3,CASSEEGLAGPLDTQYF,TGTGCCAGCAGCGAAGAGGGACTAGCGGGCCCCTTAGATACGCAGTATTTT
TRBV27,TRBD1,.,TRBJ2-7,CASSLYAGGLNHEQYF,TGTGCCAGCAGTTTATACGCAGGGGGTCTGAACCACGAGCAGTACTTC
TRBV28,TRBD2,.,TRBJ2-7,CASSPSTSGAYEQYF,TGTGCCAGCAGTCCCTCGACTAGCGGAGCCTACGAGCAGTACTTC
TRBV28,.,.,TRBJ2-7,CASSLRQDYEQYF,TGTGCCAGCAGTTTACGTCAGGACTACGAGCAGTACTTC
TRBV20-1,.,.,TRBJ2-7,CSALLVGEQYF,TGCAGTGCTCTACTAGTCGGCGAGCAGTACTTC
TRBV5-6,TRBD1,.,TRBJ2-5,CASSFSGGAQETQYF,TGTGCCAGCAGCTTTTCAGGGGGCGCACAAGAGACCCAGTACTTC
TRBV4-3,TRBD2,once,TRBJ2-1,CASSQSTPGLARYNEQFF,TGCGCCAGCAGCCAATCGACGCCGGGACTAGCGCGGTACAATGAGCAGTTCTTC
TRBV7-7,.,.,TRBJ2-3,CASADSLTDTQYF,TGTGCTAGCGCGGACAGCCTCACAGATACGCAGTATTTT